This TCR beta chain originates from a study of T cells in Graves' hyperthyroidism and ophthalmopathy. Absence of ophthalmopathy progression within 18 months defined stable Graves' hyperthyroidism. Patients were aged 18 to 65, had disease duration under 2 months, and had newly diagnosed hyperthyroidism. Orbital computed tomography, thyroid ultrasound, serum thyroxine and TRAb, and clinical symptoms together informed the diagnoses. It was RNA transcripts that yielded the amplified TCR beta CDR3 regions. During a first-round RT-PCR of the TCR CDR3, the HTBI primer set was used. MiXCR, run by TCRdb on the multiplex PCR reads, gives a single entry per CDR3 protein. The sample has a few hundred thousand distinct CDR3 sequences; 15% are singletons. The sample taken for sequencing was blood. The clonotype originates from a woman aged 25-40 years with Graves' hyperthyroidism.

CDR3 nucleotides: TGCAATGCCATACAGGGAGATAGCAATCAGCCCCAGCATTTT. It encodes CNAIQGDSNQPQHF. The chain uses TRBV20-1 and TRBJ1-5, with D perhaps matching TRBD1 (6 bases). Per the germline V gene, CDR1 is DFQATT and CDR2 is SNEGSKA (reference sequence). This CDR3 is 14 amino acids long.